The 29 T cell receptor beta chains given below trace back to one sample, sequenced in a study of siplizumab effects on memory and regulatory T cells. The data were produced by immunoSEQ multiplex PCR, yet TCRdb's version contains in-frame clones alone and is incomplete. The sample has roughly 100,000 clones, around 90% seen once. Specimen: non-Treg CD4+ T cells sorted from blood. The receptors derive from a human donor in good health.

Comment on this clone: At one end the junction does not follow the germline gene, possibly because of a read error. The CDR3 sequence is CASSLLRTSGSSYNEQFF. The CDR3 DNA reads TGTGCTAGCAGCTTACTCCGGACTAGCGGGAGCTCCTACAATGAGCAGTTCTTC. V is TRBV7-7 and J is TRBJ2-1, with 13 bases aligning to TRBD2. The V gene's germline CDR1 is SSHAT and CDR2 FNYEAQ (reference sequence). CDR3 size: 18 residues.

The count of this clone is one. The chain is built from TRBV30 and TRBJ1-1; 9 positions agree with TRBD1. V was pared by 5 bases and J by 6 bases, with 19 bases of the junction left unmatched. This CDR3 has 17 residues. The V gene's germline CDR1 is GTSNPN and CDR2 SVGIG (reference sequence). Here the CDR3 reads CAWDGTGLWRVFAEAFF. CDR3 DNA sequence: TGTGCCTGGGACGGGACAGGGCTTTGGAGGGTGTTCGCTGAAGCTTTCTTT.

The chain couples TRBV19 to TRBJ2-7; D unresolved. The CDR3 spans 15 residues. The germline CDR1 and CDR2 sequences are LNHDA and SQIVND (reference sequence). Trimming stripped 3 bases from V and 0 bases from J, with 12 bases between. The chain's CDR3 is CASSMGLRSSYEQYF. CDR3 bases: TGTGCCAGTAGTATGGGCTTAAGGAGCTCCTACGAGCAGTACTTC. Variable domain in full (rest from reference TRBV19 and TRBJ2-7): DGGITQSPKYLFRKEGQNVTLSCEQNLNHDAMYWYRQDPGQGLRLIYYSQIVNDFQKGDIAEGYSVSREKKESFPLTVTSAQKNPTAFYLCASSMGLRSSYEQYFGPGTRLTVT.

The chain uses TRBV5-1 and TRBJ2-1; possibly TRBD1 for D (6 bases). In germline, CDR1 is SGHRS, CDR2 YFSETQ. V lost 3 bases and J 4 bases, leaving 11 bases between the germline ends. There are 14 residues in the CDR3. The CDR3 is CASSSDSSYNEQFF. CDR3 DNA: TGCGCCAGCAGCTCGGACAGTTCTTACAATGAGCAGTTCTTC.

This chain joins TRBV7-6 and TRBJ2-3; the D call may be TRBD1 or TRBD2 (6 bases each). This CDR3 is 15 amino acids long. Germline CDR1 reads SGHVS; CDR2 reads FNYEAQ. Trimming pared 5 bases from V and 0 bases from J, leaving 12 bases between. The CDR3 coding sequence is TGTGCCAGCAGCCGTTCGGGGGCGAGCACAGATACGCAGTATTTT. This translates into CASSRSGASTDTQYF.

The rearrangement joins TRBV2 to TRBJ1-1, with 7 bases matching TRBD1. The trim removed 7 bases at V and 5 bases at J, leaving 10 bases unmatched. Germline-derived CDR1 and CDR2 are SNHLY and FYNNEI. The CDR3 contains 14 residues. CDR3 sequence: CASKLQGTETEAFF. Written as DNA, the CDR3 is TGTGCCAGCAAGTTACAGGGGACCGAGACTGAAGCTTTCTTT.

This clone was detected only once. The genes are TRBV18 and TRBJ1-4, with a weak D call TRBD1 (5 bases). V was pared by 2 bases and J by 7 bases, with 11 bases between. The germline CDR1 and CDR2 sequences are KGHSH and LQKENI. The CDR3 contains 14 residues. The CDR3 bases are TGTGCCAGCTCACCAGAGGGGACGCGTGAAAAACTGTTTTTT. Amino acid sequence: CASSPEGTREKLFF.

This clone was seen a single time. V usage is TRBV6-1 and J usage is TRBJ2-1, with a weak D call TRBD2 (5 bases). From germline, CDR1 is MNHNS and CDR2 SASEGT. The length of the CDR3 is 15 residues. V was pared by 7 bases and J by 0 bases, with 13 bases between. CDR3 loop: CASTFTSYSYNEQFF. The CDR3 DNA follows: TGTGCCAGCACCTTTACTAGTTACTCCTACAATGAGCAGTTCTTC.

The chain combines TRBV19 with TRBJ1-1; D call uncertain. The V and J ends lost 1 base and 6 bases respectively, with 15 bases between them. The CDR3 contains 15 residues. Germline CDR1 and CDR2: LNHDA and SQIVND (reference sequence). CDR3: CASSIVGIGDPEAFF. In nucleotides, the CDR3 is TGTGCCAGTAGTATAGTCGGGATAGGAGACCCTGAAGCTTTCTTT.

The chain couples TRBV7-2 to TRBJ1-2; the match to TRBD1 covers 8 bases. Germline loops: CDR1 SGHTA, CDR2 FQGNSA. V was clipped by 7 bases and J by 8 bases; unmatched bases: 21. CDR3 length equals 17 residues. For the CDR3, the DNA is TGTGCCAGCACCCGTGGGAATCGGGACAGGTTGTTATGGGGCTACACCTTC. Residues: CASTRGNRDRLLWGYTF.

By share, this clone counts as medium-sized. This chain connects TRBV4-2 to TRBJ2-7; the D call may be TRBD1 or TRBD2 (5 bases each). CDR1 LGHNA and CDR2 YNFKEQ come from the germline V gene. The CDR3 extends over 17 amino acids. V was cut by 0 bases and J by 2 bases, with 17 bases left in between. CDR3 sequence (DNA): TGTGCCAGCAGCCAAGATCGCCGAGGGACCGAACCCTACGAGCAGTACTTC. This gives the protein CASSQDRRGTEPYEQYF.

The chain has TRBV30 and TRBJ2-7; D assignment may be TRBD1 or TRBD2 (6 bases each). Trimming took 4 bases from V and 4 from J, leaving 14 bases between them. Germline loops: CDR1 GTSNPN, CDR2 SVGIG (reference sequence). The CDR3 consists of 13 residues. CDR3 sequence reads: CAWTGGGLYEQYF. CDR3 coding DNA: TGTGCCTGGACCGGAGGGGGGCTTTACGAGCAGTACTTC.

The rearrangement links TRBV2 to TRBJ1-1; possible D gene TRBD1, 6 bases. The CDR3 has 17 amino acids. Trimming left V 3 bases short and J 4 bases short, with 21 bases between. Germline V gives CDR1 SNHLY, CDR2 FYNNEI. The CDR3, as DNA: TGTGCCAGCAGTGAGGGTGGGGGGCTGATCTTAGCCACTGAAGCTTTCTTT. Amino acids: CASSEGGGLILATEAFF. Complete variable domain (other parts from reference TRBV2 and TRBJ1-1): EPEVTQTPSHQVTQMGQEVILRCVPISNHLYFYWYRQILGQKVEFLVSFYNNEISEKSEIFDDQFSVERPDGSNFTLKIRSTKLEDSAMYFCASSEGGGLILATEAFFGQGTRLTVV.

The chain has TRBV11-3 and TRBJ2-5; the D is unclear. The CDR3 has 13 residues. Germline V gene sequence: CDR1 SGHNT, CDR2 YENEEA. Trimming stripped 5 bases from V and 1 base from J, with 8 bases between. CDR3 in amino acids: CASSPRPQETQYF. CDR3 bases: TGTGCCAGCAGCCCCCGCCCCCAAGAGACCCAGTACTTC.

This clone was seen just once. The rearrangement uses TRBV7-2 and TRBJ1-5, with 9 bases lining up with TRBD1. V lost 4 bases, J lost 7 bases, and 8 bases stayed unmatched. In germline, CDR1 is SGHTA, CDR2 FQGNSA. The CDR3 totals 15 residues. CDR3 nucleotide sequence: TGTGCCAGCAGCTCGACGAGGACAGGGGAGCAGCCCCAGCATTTT. Residues: CASSSTRTGEQPQHF.

This clone was seen once. For the CDR3, the DNA is TGTGCCAGCAGCCAAGCGGGGTCCGGAAACACCATATATTTT. The encoded protein is CASSQAGSGNTIYF. The genes are TRBV14 and TRBJ1-3; D is undetermined. The V and J ends lost 1 base and 4 bases respectively, with 8 bases between them. CDR1 SGHDN and CDR2 FVKESK come from the germline V gene. There are 14 residues in the CDR3.

The chain employs TRBV11-2 and TRBJ2-3; 10 bases are a match to TRBD2. Per germline, CDR1 SGHAT and CDR2 FQNNGV. The V gene end was trimmed by 4 bases and the J gene end by 4 bases; junction bases not matched to a gene: 5. The CDR3 contains 15 residues. CDR3 in DNA: TGTGCCAGCAGCTCCCTAGCGGGAGCAGCAGATACGCAGTATTTT. This gives the protein CASSSLAGAADTQYF.

This chain links TRBV7-2 with TRBJ1-3; no clear D. CDR1 and CDR2 (germline): SGHTA, FQGNSA. The CDR3 length is 14 residues. V was trimmed by 2 bases and J by 4 bases, leaving 9 bases between them. Written as DNA, the CDR3 is TGTGCCAGCAGCTTAAGTCCTGCCGGAAACACCATATATTTT. Translated: CASSLSPAGNTIYF. Together with reference TRBV7-2 and TRBJ1-3, the CDR3 gives the full variable domain: GAGVSQSPSNKVTEKGKDVELRCDPISGHTALYWYRQSLGQGLEFLIYFQGNSAPDKSGLPSDRFSAERTGGSVSTLTIQRTQQEDSAVYLCASSLSPAGNTIYFGEGSWLTVV.

The V call is TRBV4-1, the J call TRBJ2-3; the match to TRBD1 covers 10 bases. The germline V gene encodes CDR1 MGHRA and CDR2 YSYEKL. The CDR3 loop spans 14 amino acids. Trimming cost V 3 bases and J 9 bases; bases outside gene matches: 6. The DNA of the CDR3 is TGCGCCAGCAGCCAGGGACAGGGGCGTGTGACGCAGTATTTT. Protein sequence: CASSQGQGRVTQYF.

This sequence joins TRBV19 and TRBJ1-2, with TRBD1 matching 7 bases. This CDR3 region has 13 residues. Germline assignment: CDR1 LNHDA and CDR2 SQIVND (reference sequence). V trimming: 4 bases; J trimming: 4 bases; junction bases outside the gene matches: 3. The CDR3 DNA reads as TGTGCCAGTAGTACCCGGGACAGCTATGGCTACACCTTC. Its translation is CASSTRDSYGYTF. The full variable domain, its missing parts supplied by reference TRBV19 and TRBJ1-2, is DGGITQSPKYLFRKEGQNVTLSCEQNLNHDAMYWYRQDPGQGLRLIYYSQIVNDFQKGDIAEGYSVSREKKESFPLTVTSAQKNPTAFYLCASSTRDSYGYTFGSGTRLTVV.

This clone was recorded a few times. This chain connects TRBV6-6 to TRBJ1-2; 10 positions match TRBD1. The CDR3 consists of 13 residues. Germline V gene sequence: CDR1 MNHNY, CDR2 SVGAGI (reference sequence). The V segment lost 5 bases and the J segment 8 bases; nucleotides outside the gene matches: 5. The CDR3 reads CASSPTGGGGYTF. The DNA for the CDR3 is TGTGCCAGCAGTCCGACAGGGGGCGGCGGCTACACCTTC.

This sequence joins TRBV5-1 and TRBJ1-2; D may be TRBD1 (5 bases). The CDR3 sequence is 14 residues long. V lost 0 bases, J lost 8 bases, and 14 bases lay in between. Germline V gene lookup returns CDR1 SGHRS and CDR2 YFSETQ. CDR3 in DNA: TGCGCCAGCAGCTTGGAGGTTTCCGGGGCGGGCTACACCTTC. Its protein product is CASSLEVSGAGYTF.

V usage is TRBV7-9 and J usage is TRBJ1-1; weak D call: TRBD1 (6 bases). CDR1 is SEHNR and CDR2 is FQNEAQ in the germline V gene (reference sequence). Trimming shortened V by 3 bases and J by 4 bases, and 15 bases separated the two germline ends. CDR3 length: 15 amino acids. This CDR3 reads CASSFLPRGGTEAFF. CDR3 sequence (DNA): TGTGCCAGCAGCTTTTTGCCAAGGGGGGGCACTGAAGCTTTCTTT. Full variable domain (outside the CDR3, taken from reference TRBV7-9 and TRBJ1-1): DTGVSQNPRHKITKRGQNVTFRCDPISEHNRLYWYRQTLGQGPEFLTYFQNEAQLEKSRLLSDRFSAERPKGSFSTLEIQRTEQGDSAMYLCASSFLPRGGTEAFFGQGTRLTVV.

The chain links TRBV29-1 to TRBJ2-3; 8 positions match TRBD1. Germline-derived CDR1 and CDR2 are SQVTM and ANQGSEA. This CDR3 spans 13 amino acids. V trimming: 6 bases; J trimming: 3 bases; junction bases outside the gene matches: 5. This chain's CDR3 is CSVATGGTDTQYF. In nucleotides, the CDR3 is TGCAGCGTGGCCACAGGGGGTACAGATACGCAGTATTTT.

CDR3 residues: CASSPAGQGFEQFF. In nucleotides, the CDR3 is TGTGCCAGTAGCCCCGCGGGACAGGGGTTTGAGCAGTTCTTC. The chain carries TRBV19 and TRBJ2-1; 10 nucleotides line up with TRBD1. From germline, CDR1 is LNHDA and CDR2 SQIVND (reference sequence). V lost 6 bases to trimming and J lost 9 bases; unmatched junction nucleotides: 8. The CDR3 loop spans 14 amino acids.

The CDR3 loop reads CASSLGLAGVGDTQYF. CDR3 sequence (DNA): TGCGCCAGCAGCCTCGGACTAGCGGGAGTAGGAGATACGCAGTATTTT. This chain uses TRBV4-1 with TRBJ2-3, with TRBD2 identical over 13 bases. The ends lost 4 bases at V and 5 bases at J; junction bases unmatched: 6. The germline V gene has CDR1 MGHRA and CDR2 YSYEKL. The CDR3 extends over 16 amino acids.

The genes are TRBV7-2 and TRBJ2-6; no definite D call. V was shortened by 5 bases and J by 4 bases, with 12 bases between the two germline ends. This CDR3 has 15 residues. Germline CDR1 SGHTA, CDR2 FQGNSA. CDR3 sequence: CASSPYGSGANVLTF. The CDR3 DNA reads TGTGCCAGCAGCCCCTACGGGTCCGGGGCCAACGTCCTGACTTTC.

This chain links TRBV9 with TRBJ2-7, with 10 bases lining up with TRBD2. The CDR3 is 15 amino acids. CDR1 and CDR2 from the germline V gene are SGDLS and YYNGEE. Germline trimming cut 0 bases from V and 6 bases from J; bases unmatched to any gene: 6. In nucleotides, the CDR3 is TGTGCCAGCAGCGTAGCGCTAGCGGGAGCCAGCGAGCAGTACTTC. It codes for CASSVALAGASEQYF.

The chain links TRBV29-1 to TRBJ1-5, with a weak D call TRBD1 (5 bases). Germline values: CDR1 SQVTM, CDR2 ANQGSEA. This CDR3 contains 15 residues. V lost 6 bases and J 1 base, leaving 16 bases between the germline ends. The CDR3 spells CSVQLGTASNQPQHF. The CDR3, as DNA: TGCAGCGTCCAACTAGGGACGGCGAGCAATCAGCCCCAGCATTTT.